Shown below are 27 T cell receptor beta chains from a single sample sequenced in a study of blood T cell repertoires in COVID-19 (dated by TCRdb to the early 2020s). The library was obtained by the immunoSEQ multiplex PCR assay. This immuneACCESS table, as held by TCRdb, lists in-frame sequences with V and J called but not all clones. Of the missing ones, under half trace to an unresolved V gene in checked studies; the others have no known cause. Within this sample are roughly 32,000 clones, with around 77% of them counted one time only. 16% of the sample is in the top ten clones. Sequenced input: peripheral blood. The receptors shown here come from a human donor in a cohort sampled during active COVID-19.

The J gene is TRBJ1-2, the V gene TRBV6-5, with D possibly being TRBD1 (6 bases). The length of the CDR3 is 14 residues. With 6 bases removed from V and 0 bases from J, the gap between germline ends came to 11 bases. Germline CDR1 is MNHEY and CDR2 is SVGAGI. CDR3 amino acids: CASRKQGANYGYTF. In DNA, the CDR3 is TGTGCCAGCAGAAAACAGGGAGCTAACTATGGCTACACCTTC.

The genes are TRBV24-1 and TRBJ2-1, with TRBD2 matching 7 bases. Germline V gene sequence: CDR1 KGHDR, CDR2 SFDVKD. V lost 0 bases, J lost 8 bases, and 15 bases stayed unmatched. The CDR3 has 18 residues. CDR3 coding DNA: TGTGCCACCAGTGATTTGCGGTCTGGGGGGAGGGCCTTCGATGAGCAGTTCTTC. Protein: CATSDLRSGGRAFDEQFF.

This chain links TRBV20-1 with TRBJ1-2, with D maybe TRBD1 (6 bases). V was clipped by 3 bases and J by 5 bases, with 16 bases between them. Looked up from germline, CDR1 is DFQATT and CDR2 is SNEGSKA (reference sequence). The CDR3 is 14 residues long. CDR3 coding DNA: TGCAGTGCTAGTGGGGGGGGCGCGGGGTATGGCTACACCTTC. The encoded protein is CSASGGGAGYGYTF.

The chain recombines TRBV7-9 with TRBJ1-1, with a possible D match to TRBD1 (5 bases). The germline gives CDR1 SEHNR, CDR2 FQNEAQ (reference sequence). The V and J ends lost 5 bases and 0 bases respectively, with 13 bases between them. The CDR3 runs 15 residues. The CDR3 bases are TGTGCCAGCAGCACACGACAGATACTGAACACTGAAGCTTTCTTT. Amino acid sequence: CASSTRQILNTEAFF.

The chain recombines TRBV7-8 with TRBJ2-6; TRBD1 is a possible D gene (5 bases). The CDR3 runs to 20 residues. The germline V and J ends were trimmed by 2 bases and 0 bases, with 20 bases remaining between them. Looked up from germline, CDR1 is SGHVS and CDR2 is FQNEAQ. The DNA of the CDR3 is TGTGCCAGCAGCTTAAGGGGTGGGGCAGGGCCCAGCTCTGGGGCCAACGTCCTGACTTTC. Protein: CASSLRGGAGPSSGANVLTF.

V and J are TRBV9 and TRBJ2-1; D is perhaps TRBD1 (6 bases). V lost 2 bases, J lost 0 bases, and 15 bases lay in between. Germline CDR1 reads SGDLS; CDR2 reads YYNGEE. The CDR3 has 17 amino acids. CDR3 sequence reads: CASSVHPQGSSYNEQFF. The DNA of the CDR3 is TGTGCCAGCAGCGTCCACCCCCAGGGGAGCTCCTACAATGAGCAGTTCTTC.

The chain has TRBV2 and TRBJ2-2, with D perhaps TRBD1 (6 bases). Trimming took 9 bases from V and 6 from J, leaving 14 bases between them. The CDR3 loop spans 13 amino acids. Germline CDR1 and CDR2: SNHLY and FYNNEI. The CDR3 loop reads CASADRSPGELFF. The CDR3 DNA follows: TGTGCCAGTGCCGACAGGTCCCCCGGGGAGCTGTTTTTT. The complete variable domain, with remaining parts taken from reference TRBV2 and TRBJ2-2, reads EPEVTQTPSHQVTQMGQEVILRCVPISNHLYFYWYRQILGQKVEFLVSFYNNEISEKSEIFDDQFSVERPDGSNFTLKIRSTKLEDSAMYFCASADRSPGELFFGEGSRLTVL.

The rearrangement uses TRBV5-1 and TRBJ2-3, with no clear D. CDR3 length equals 13 residues. Germline loops: CDR1 SGHRS, CDR2 YFSETQ. V dropped 3 bases and J dropped 3 bases, with 8 bases sitting between them. The CDR3 sequence is CASSSVLTDTQYF. The CDR3 DNA follows: TGCGCCAGCAGCTCGGTCCTTACAGATACGCAGTATTTT. The complete variable domain, with remaining parts taken from reference TRBV5-1 and TRBJ2-3, reads KAGVTQTPRYLIKTRGQQVTLSCSPISGHRSVSWYQQTPGQGLQFLFEYFSETQRNKGNFPGRFSGRQFSNSRSEMNVSTLELGDSALYLCASSSVLTDTQYFGPGTRLTVL.

The chain links TRBV5-1 to TRBJ2-1; 12 nucleotides match TRBD1. J was trimmed by 6 bases and V by 2 bases; bases with no gene match: 3. This CDR3 contains 15 residues. CDR1 and CDR2 (germline): SGHRS, YFSETQ. The CDR3: CASSLWGQGANEQFF. Here the CDR3 DNA reads TGCGCCAGCAGCTTATGGGGACAGGGGGCCAATGAGCAGTTCTTC.

V usage is TRBV5-1 and J usage is TRBJ1-2; TRBD1 is a possible D gene (6 bases). Germline lookup yields CDR1 SGHRS and CDR2 YFSETQ. V lost 3 bases, J lost 7 bases, and 19 bases lay in between. The CDR3 runs to 15 residues. The CDR3 here is CASSSPGPGQSGYTF. CDR3 in DNA: TGCGCCAGCAGCTCCCCGGGGCCCGGACAGTCTGGCTACACCTTC.

The chain joins TRBV2 to TRBJ2-7; D is undetermined. V lost 5 bases and J lost 0, with 11 bases in between. This CDR3 is 14 amino acids long. From germline, CDR1 is SNHLY and CDR2 FYNNEI. The CDR3 nucleotides read TGTGCCAGCAGTCGACTCCTGAGCTCCTACGAGCAGTACTTC. Translated, it gives CASSRLLSSYEQYF.

This chain joins TRBV19 and TRBJ1-5; 9 bases line up with TRBD1. The CDR3 totals 16 residues. In germline, CDR1 is LNHDA, CDR2 SQIVND (reference sequence). With 5 bases clipped from V and 4 bases from J, the junction kept 9 bases outside the gene matches. The CDR3 DNA sequence: TGTGCCAGTAGTGCCCCGGGACAGGGCTTTAATCAGCCCCAGCATTTT. Translation gives CASSAPGQGFNQPQHF.

The V and J genes are TRBV5-1 and TRBJ2-1; tentative D call: TRBD2 (6 bases). The V and J ends lost 1 base and 7 bases respectively, with 12 bases between them. Germline V gene data show CDR1 as SGHRS and CDR2 as YFSETQ. This CDR3 has 14 residues. CDR3 in DNA: TGCGCCAGCAGCTTGTCTCAAGGAGGGAATGAGCAGTTCTTC. This sequence encodes CASSLSQGGNEQFF.

The V gene is TRBV5-1, the J gene TRBJ1-6; TRBD1 might be the D (5 bases). The CDR3 length is 12 residues. Germline V gene lookup returns CDR1 SGHRS and CDR2 YFSETQ. Trimming took off 7 bases at V and 10 bases at J, with 12 bases between the two ends. The CDR3 coding sequence is TGCGCCAGCGGGCAGGGCGACTCACCCCTCCACTTT. Protein: CASGQGDSPLHF.

J is TRBJ1-5 and V is TRBV7-2, with D tentatively TRBD1 (6 bases). The CDR3 covers 15 residues. V gave up 5 bases and J gave up 2 bases, with 13 bases separating them. The germline V gene has CDR1 SGHTA and CDR2 FQGNSA. The CDR3 sequence is CASSTLGGGNQPQHF. Written as DNA, the CDR3 is TGTGCCAGCAGCACCCTTGGGGGCGGCAATCAGCCCCAGCATTTT.

This clone appeared many times. The J gene is TRBJ2-7, the V gene TRBV4-1; D gene uncertain. Germline V CDR1 and CDR2: MGHRA, YSYEKL. Trimming stripped 1 base from V and 7 bases from J, with 17 bases between. The CDR3 is 15 amino acids. The CDR3, as DNA: TGCGCCAGCAGCCAAGTTCTGGGCCCCTCTTGGGAGCAGTACTTC. Residues: CASSQVLGPSWEQYF.

This clone was observed a single time. J is TRBJ1-1 and V is TRBV28, with TRBD1 as a possible D gene (5 bases). V was pared by 7 bases and J by 0 bases, with 12 bases between. Germline values: CDR1 MDHEN, CDR2 SYDVKM. The CDR3 has 14 amino acids. Written as DNA, the CDR3 is TGTGCCAGCATCGAAGGGGCCATGAACACTGAAGCTTTCTTT. It codes for CASIEGAMNTEAFF.

V gene TRBV7-8 combines with J gene TRBJ2-5, with D unclear. Germline-derived CDR1 and CDR2 are SGHVS and FQNEAQ. Trimming took 1 base from V and 1 from J, leaving 13 bases between them. The CDR3 has 16 residues. CDR3 loop: CASSLVVMGFQETQYF. In DNA, the CDR3 is TGTGCCAGCAGCTTAGTTGTCATGGGCTTCCAAGAGACCCAGTACTTC.

This clone was observed once. CDR3 protein: CARSSPGNTEAFF. CDR3 bases: TGTGCCAGAAGCTCCCCCGGGAACACTGAAGCTTTCTTT. The chain combines TRBV5-3 with TRBJ1-1; D is uncertain. TRBV5-3 has ORF status, its function being uncertain. This CDR3 has 13 residues. Between the trimmed V and J ends, which lost 3 bases and 1 base, there was a span of 7 bases.

V and J are TRBV24-1 and TRBJ2-1; 12 bases agree with TRBD2. Looked up from germline, CDR1 is KGHDR and CDR2 is SFDVKD. J was trimmed by 2 bases and V by 3 bases; bases with no gene match: 22. The CDR3 runs to 23 residues. For the CDR3, the DNA is TGTGCCACCAGTGATGCGGGACAAGGCCACGCCACTAGCGGGAGGATGACCTACAATGAGCAGTTCTTC. Residues: CATSDAGQGHATSGRMTYNEQFF.

The chain has TRBV13 and TRBJ1-1; 10 bases map to TRBD1. Germline V gene lookup returns CDR1 PRHDT and CDR2 FYEKMQ (reference sequence). V trimming: 6 bases; J trimming: 4 bases; junction bases outside the gene matches: 11. The CDR3 is 16 amino acids. CDR3 sequence: CASRDRDRGRTTEAFF. CDR3 nucleotides: TGTGCCAGCAGGGACCGGGACAGGGGACGGACCACTGAAGCTTTCTTT.

The chain has TRBV7-2 and TRBJ2-5; 8 positions agree with TRBD2. Germline CDR1 is SGHTA and CDR2 is FQGNSA. The CDR3 extends over 16 amino acids. Trimming cost V 1 base and J 3 bases; bases outside gene matches: 7. CDR3 DNA sequence: TGTGCCAGCAGCTTAGGATTAGCGGGACCTAAAGAGACCCAGTACTTC. It encodes CASSLGLAGPKETQYF.

The chain employs TRBV7-2 and TRBJ2-5; the D gene is possibly TRBD2 (7 bases). Trimming removed 8 bases from V and 7 bases from J, with 29 bases in between. The germline V gene has CDR1 SGHTA and CDR2 FQGNSA. CDR3 length: 17 residues. The CDR3 here is CASALRTGGLVVGTQYF. CDR3 DNA sequence: TGTGCCAGCGCCCTTCGGACGGGGGGCCTGGTGGTGGGGACCCAGTACTTC.

The CDR3 DNA sequence: TGTGCCAGCAAAAAACAGGGTAGCTCCTACGAGCAGTACTTC. Residues: CASKKQGSSYEQYF. The rearrangement uses TRBV5-8 and TRBJ2-7, with D possibly being TRBD1 (6 bases). The germline CDR1 and CDR2 sequences are SGHTS and YDEGEE. CDR3 length equals 14 residues. The V and J ends lost 6 bases and 0 bases respectively, with 13 bases between them.

The genes are TRBV6-2 or TRBV6-3 and TRBJ2-7; 7 positions match TRBD1. Germline V gives CDR1 MNHEY, CDR2 SVGEGT. J gave up 4 bases and V 3 bases, and 24 bases lay outside the gene matches. This CDR3 comprises 20 residues. CDR3 in DNA: TGTGCCAGCAGTTATCATCCCGTTAGACCCCGGGACAGCGGCTATTACGAGCAGTACTTC. Translated: CASSYHPVRPRDSGYYEQYF.

The V and J genes are TRBV2 and TRBJ2-7; D might be TRBD1 (6 bases). Trimming stripped 2 bases from V and 7 bases from J, with 18 bases between. The germline CDR1 and CDR2 sequences are SNHLY and FYNNEI. The length of the CDR3 is 15 residues. The CDR3, as DNA: TGTGCCAGCAGTGAACGGATGAACAGGGAGACTGAGCAGTACTTC. This gives the protein CASSERMNRETEQYF. The full variable domain, rest sourced from reference TRBV2 and TRBJ2-7, is EPEVTQTPSHQVTQMGQEVILRCVPISNHLYFYWYRQILGQKVEFLVSFYNNEISEKSEIFDDQFSVERPDGSNFTLKIRSTKLEDSAMYFCASSERMNRETEQYFGPGTRLTVT.

This rearrangement joins TRBV4-3 to TRBJ2-1; 8 bases are shared with TRBD2. Trimming cost V 1 base and J 9 bases; bases outside gene matches: 8. Germline V gene data show CDR1 as LGHNA and CDR2 as YSLEER. There are 15 residues in the CDR3. CDR3 sequence (DNA): TGCGCCAGCAGCCAAGTACCAGCGGGAGAGCGTGAGCAGTTCTTC. It codes for CASSQVPAGEREQFF.